Below, 19 T cell receptor beta chains from the same sample are listed, as sequenced in a study of cytomegalovirus exposure and HLA in healthy donors. In the PCR, 60 Vbeta and 13 Jbeta primers were used. Profiling relied on immunoSEQ multiplex PCR, and the TCRdb table lists in-frame clones only, not all of them. The sample lists roughly 80,000 clones, around 80% occurring once. Sequencing used PBMCs. Receptors originate from a man between 50 and 59 years old in good health and CMV-seropositive.

V gene TRBV18 combines with J gene TRBJ1-1, with D tentatively TRBD1 (5 bases). CDR1 and CDR2 from the germline V gene are KGHSH and LQKENI. V gave up 5 bases and J gave up 0 bases, with 10 bases separating them. CDR3 length: 14 amino acids. For the CDR3, the DNA is TGTGCCAGCTCAGACAGAAACTTGAACACTGAAGCTTTCTTT. Translated: CASSDRNLNTEAFF.

This clone was counted a single time. This rearrangement joins TRBV9 to TRBJ1-2; D possibly corresponds to TRBD1 (5 bases). Trimming stripped 2 bases from V and 2 bases from J, with 7 bases between. The germline CDR1 and CDR2 sequences are SGDLS and YYNGEE. The CDR3 sequence is 13 residues long. The CDR3 coding sequence is TGTGCCAGCAGCGTGGGGCAGAACTATGGCTACACCTTC. As protein: CASSVGQNYGYTF.

The sample holds one count of this clone. The V and J genes are TRBV19 and TRBJ1-2, with D unclear. V lost 3 bases and J lost 2, with 10 bases in between. The germline V gene encodes CDR1 LNHDA and CDR2 SQIVND (reference sequence). The CDR3 contains 14 residues. The CDR3, as DNA: TGTGCCAGTAGTATCCCACTGCGGAACTATGGCTACACCTTC. Its protein is CASSIPLRNYGYTF.

The J gene is TRBJ2-7, the V gene TRBV4-1; 7 nucleotides agree with TRBD1. This CDR3 has 15 residues. Germline V CDR1 and CDR2: MGHRA, YSYEKL. V was clipped by 2 bases and J by 3 bases; unmatched bases: 7. The CDR3 nucleotides read TGCGCCAGCAGCCAAATCCCGGGACAGTTCTACGAGCAGTACTTC. It encodes CASSQIPGQFYEQYF.

This chain connects TRBV2 to TRBJ1-3; 12 positions match TRBD1. Trimming removed 7 bases from V and 7 bases from J; junction bases left unmatched: 8. Germline-derived CDR1 and CDR2 are SNHLY and FYNNEI. The CDR3 consists of 15 residues. CDR3 sequence reads: CASTVGQGAPNTIYF. As DNA, the CDR3 is TGTGCCAGCACGGTGGGACAGGGGGCGCCGAACACCATATATTTT. Complete variable domain (other parts from reference TRBV2 and TRBJ1-3): EPEVTQTPSHQVTQMGQEVILRCVPISNHLYFYWYRQILGQKVEFLVSFYNNEISEKSEIFDDQFSVERPDGSNFTLKIRSTKLEDSAMYFCASTVGQGAPNTIYFGEGSWLTVV.

The V gene is TRBV2, the J gene TRBJ1-1; D is ambiguous. The CDR3 is 13 residues long. Germline CDR1 SNHLY, CDR2 FYNNEI. V lost 5 bases, J lost 0 bases, and 7 bases lay in between. CDR3 sequence reads: CASSTKVNTEAFF. CDR3 nucleotides: TGTGCCAGCAGTACTAAGGTGAACACTGAAGCTTTCTTT. The full variable domain, rest sourced from reference TRBV2 and TRBJ1-1, is EPEVTQTPSHQVTQMGQEVILRCVPISNHLYFYWYRQILGQKVEFLVSFYNNEISEKSEIFDDQFSVERPDGSNFTLKIRSTKLEDSAMYFCASSTKVNTEAFFGQGTRLTVV.

This sequence joins TRBV18 and TRBJ2-1, with D tentatively TRBD2 (7 bases). Germline V lookup: CDR1 KGHSH, CDR2 LQKENI. Trimming took off 5 bases at V and 9 bases at J, with 20 bases between the two ends. CDR3 length: 15 residues. CDR3 sequence reads: CASSSRLEGGVEQFF. The CDR3 nucleotides are TGTGCCAGCTCATCAAGACTAGAGGGGGGGGTTGAGCAGTTCTTC.

The chain is built from TRBV4-3 and TRBJ1-4; D call uncertain. Trimming shortened V by 0 bases and J by 7 bases, and 9 bases separated the two germline ends. The CDR3 extends over 14 amino acids. CDR1 and CDR2 from the germline V gene are LGHNA and YSLEER. This CDR3 reads CASSQDRSSEKLFF. Written as DNA, the CDR3 is TGCGCCAGCAGCCAAGACCGATCTAGTGAAAAACTGTTTTTT.

CDR3 in DNA: TGTGCCAGCAGGACAGGGGAGACCCAGTACTTC. Its protein is CASRTGETQYF. This rearrangement joins TRBV6-5 to TRBJ2-5, with 7 bases fitting TRBD1. J lost 5 bases, V lost 6 bases, and 0 bases had no gene match. The germline gives CDR1 MNHEY, CDR2 SVGAGI. CDR3 length equals 11 residues.

The V call is TRBV28, the J call TRBJ2-7; TRBD1 might be the D (6 bases). V was clipped by 3 bases and J by 4 bases, with 10 bases between them. This CDR3 region has 13 residues. CDR1 and CDR2 from the germline V gene are MDHEN and SYDVKM. The CDR3 region has the DNA TGTGCCAGCAGTTTCAGGGGCGGGTACGAGCAGTACTTC. It is translated as CASSFRGGYEQYF.

The V gene is TRBV9, the J gene TRBJ1-3; D remains unclear. Germline CDR1 and CDR2: SGDLS and YYNGEE. Trimming left V 0 bases short and J 0 bases short, with 4 bases between. CDR3 size: 14 residues. CDR3 sequence (DNA): TGTGCCAGCAGCGTAGTTTACTCTGGAAACACCATATATTTT. It yields the protein CASSVVYSGNTIYF.

This rearrangement joins TRBV29-1 to TRBJ2-7; 8 nucleotides align to TRBD1. The CDR3 spans 13 residues. With 1 base clipped from V and 5 bases from J, the junction kept 4 bases outside the gene matches. Germline lookup yields CDR1 SQVTM and CDR2 ANQGSEA. CDR3 region: CSVEGTGLNEQYF. The CDR3 DNA is TGCAGCGTTGAAGGGACAGGGTTGAACGAGCAGTACTTC.

The chain joins TRBV13 to TRBJ1-1; no definite D call. V gave up 5 bases and J gave up 0 bases, with 7 bases separating them. The CDR3 spans 13 residues. Germline V gene data show CDR1 as PRHDT and CDR2 as FYEKMQ (reference sequence). The CDR3 reads CASSPVMNTEAFF. For the CDR3, the DNA is TGTGCCAGCAGCCCAGTTATGAACACTGAAGCTTTCTTT.

Regarding this clone: Other DNA sequences from this sample encode an identical CDR3 as well. V and J are TRBV14 and TRBJ2-5; weak D call: TRBD2 (6 bases). Germline loops: CDR1 SGHDN, CDR2 FVKESK. This CDR3 is 16 amino acids long. The V gene lost 4 bases and the J gene lost 5 bases, with 20 bases spanning the gap. The CDR3 reads CASSLLPGLKGETQYF. The DNA for the CDR3 is TGTGCCAGCAGCCTGCTACCGGGACTGAAGGGGGAGACCCAGTACTTC.

The rearrangement links TRBV6-5 to TRBJ2-7; possible D gene TRBD1, 6 bases. The CDR3 loop spans 13 amino acids. V lost 8 bases, J lost 4 bases, and 15 bases lay in between. Looked up from germline, CDR1 is MNHEY and CDR2 is SVGAGI. The CDR3 coding sequence is TGTGCCAGCTGCGGCCGTCAGGGGTACGAGCAGTACTTC. As protein: CASCGRQGYEQYF.

The chain joins TRBV9 to TRBJ2-2; 10 positions match TRBD1. Germline CDR1 and CDR2: SGDLS and YYNGEE. The CDR3 sequence is 18 residues long. Trimming took 3 bases from V and 2 from J; bases not matched to a gene: 10. The CDR3 bases are TGTGCCAGCAGCGGACGGAGGGGACAGGGGACAAACACCGGGGAGCTGTTTTTT. It specifies CASSGRRGQGTNTGELFF.

The chain carries TRBV6-4 and TRBJ2-7, with 7 bases fitting TRBD2. Germline V gives CDR1 MRHNA, CDR2 SNTAGT. This CDR3 has 15 amino acids. Unmatched junction bases numbered 3, after V lost 0 bases and J lost 1 base. The CDR3 spells CASSDSGEGSYEQYF. Here the CDR3 DNA reads TGTGCCAGCAGTGACTCGGGGGAGGGGTCCTACGAGCAGTACTTC.

The V gene is TRBV6-6, the J gene TRBJ1-1; TRBD1 might be the D (5 bases). Trimming took 2 bases from V and 11 from J, leaving 18 bases between them. The CDR3 is 14 residues long. CDR1 MNHNY and CDR2 SVGAGI come from the germline V gene (reference sequence). CDR3 sequence (DNA): TGTGCCAGCAGTTACCCCAGGGTAGGGGAAGGCGCTTTCTTT. Translation gives CASSYPRVGEGAFF.

The chain couples TRBV11-3 to TRBJ2-4, with D possibly TRBD2 on 5 matching bases. The V end lost 4 bases, the J end lost 0 bases, and 16 bases lay between the germline ends. The CDR3 spans 17 residues. Germline V gives CDR1 SGHNT, CDR2 YENEEA. The CDR3, as DNA: TGTGCCAGCAGCTCCATTGCTGTCGGACTAGCCAAAAACATTCAGTACTTC. As protein: CASSSIAVGLAKNIQYF.